These T cell receptor beta chains were read from a single sample in a study of blood T cell repertoires in COVID-19. Using immunoSEQ multiplex PCR, the repertoire was profiled, and TCRdb retains in-frame clones only, with some absent. The sample lists more than 100,000 clones, roughly 85% occurring once. Input material: peripheral blood. These receptors were taken from a man in his forties with acute or convalescent COVID-19. Each CDR3 is given with its conserved first and last residue. The D gene is left open where the match is weak. Clone size appears in some rows only: once, few, many, or a class for an expanded clone.

D,size,V,J,CDR3,DNA
.,.,TRBV6-1,TRBJ1-2,CASSEGANYGYTF,TGTGCCAGCAGTGAAGGGGCCAACTATGGCTACACCTTC
TRBD1,.,TRBV19,TRBJ1-5,CASSTLPVGQGIQPQHF,TGTGCCAGTAGTACACTCCCAGTGGGACAGGGGATTCAGCCCCAGCATTTT
.,.,TRBV11-2,TRBJ2-2,CASSLTTGFTLAGELFF,TGTGCCAGCAGCTTAACTACAGGTTTTACTCTGGCCGGGGAGCTGTTTTTT
TRBD1,.,TRBV25-1,TRBJ1-2,CASKDDRGFHGYTF,TGTGCCAGCAAGGACGACAGGGGGTTCCATGGCTACACCTTC
TRBD2,.,TRBV2,TRBJ2-3,CASKRGLAETDTQYF,TGTGCCAGCAAGAGGGGACTAGCGGAGACAGATACGCAGTATTTT
TRBD1,.,TRBV7-2,TRBJ1-1,CASSPGGMNTEAFF,TGTGCCAGCAGCCCAGGGGGCATGAACACTGAAGCTTTCTTT
TRBD2,.,TRBV25-1,TRBJ2-3,CASKGTNTDTQYF,TGTGCCAGCAAAGGGACTAACACAGATACGCAGTATTTT
.,.,TRBV5-4,TRBJ2-1,CASSIESNEQFF,TGTGCCAGCAGCATAGAGAGCAATGAGCAGTTCTTC
TRBD1,.,TRBV7-9,TRBJ1-6,CASSSTGDSPLHF,TGTGCCAGCAGTTCGACAGGGGATTCACCCCTCCACTTT
.,.,TRBV5-5,TRBJ2-5,CASSRRVQETQYF,TGTGCCAGCAGCAGGAGGGTTCAAGAGACCCAGTACTTC
.,.,TRBV11-3,TRBJ2-2,CASSLGGPTNTGELFF,TGTGCCAGCAGCTTGGGCGGGCCAACGAACACCGGGGAGCTGTTTTTT
TRBD1,.,TRBV10-3,TRBJ1-4,CAISDRTGAGNEKLFF,TGTGCCATCAGTGATCGGACAGGGGCGGGTAATGAAAAACTGTTTTTT
.,.,TRBV14,TRBJ2-5,CASSRAYQETQYF,TGTGCCAGCAGCCGAGCTTATCAAGAGACCCAGTACTTC
.,.,TRBV5-6,TRBJ2-7,CASRDSIDAYEQYF,TGTGCCAGCAGGGACTCCATCGACGCCTACGAGCAGTACTTC
.,.,TRBV6-6,TRBJ2-7,CAIRGGGRAYEQYF,TGTGCCATTCGAGGGGGGGGAAGGGCCTACGAGCAGTACTTC
TRBD2,.,TRBV29-1,TRBJ2-5,CSVEVSGGQETQYF,TGCAGCGTTGAAGTTTCGGGGGGCCAAGAGACCCAGTACTTC
.,.,TRBV9,TRBJ1-5,CASSTRGEGDQPQHF,TGTGCCAGCAGCACTCGAGGGGAGGGGGATCAGCCCCAGCATTTT
.,.,TRBV12-3/TRBV12-4,TRBJ1-1,CASRPRDTEAFF,TGTGCCAGCAGGCCTCGGGACACTGAAGCTTTCTTT
TRBD1,.,TRBV30,TRBJ1-5,CAWSLTGYQPQHF,TGTGCCTGGAGTCTGACAGGGTATCAGCCCCAGCATTTT
TRBD2,.,TRBV29-1,TRBJ2-1,CSVNDIGLAGVRYNEQFF,TGCAGCGTGAACGACATAGGACTAGCGGGAGTTAGGTACAATGAGCAGTTCTTC
.,.,TRBV12-3/TRBV12-4,TRBJ2-1,CASSFSHYEQFF,TGTGCCAGCAGTTTCTCCCACTATGAGCAGTTCTTC
.,few,TRBV19,TRBJ1-3,CAISPGSGNTIYF,TGTGCTATAAGTCCCGGCTCTGGAAACACCATATATTTT
.,few,TRBV19,TRBJ1-6,CASSENNRGIYNSPLHF,TGTGCCAGTAGCGAAAACAACCGGGGTATCTATAATTCACCCCTCCACTTT
TRBD1,.,TRBV18,TRBJ1-5,CASSPQGDRNQPQHF,TGTGCCAGCTCACCGCAGGGGGATCGCAATCAGCCCCAGCATTTT